This T cell receptor (beta chain) was found in a study of control samples from healthy donors and cancer patients. V lost 5 bases, J lost 4 bases, and 7 bases stayed unmatched. The CDR3 runs to 15 residues. Germline CDR1 and CDR2: SGHNT and YENEEA. Measured with immunoSEQ multiplex PCR; TCRdb has only the in-frame clones, and not every one. The profile covers 60,000 or so clones, with roughly 95% appearing a single time and 0.9% to 1.2% taken by the ten largest. The rearrangement joins TRBV11-3 to TRBJ2-5; 10 bases fit TRBD1. The source of this sequence is a woman in her late teens or twenties in good health. The sequenced sample was blood. CDR3 nucleotides: TGTGCCAGCAGCCCCGGGACAGGGGTTCGAGAGACCCAGTACTTC. This encodes CASSPGTGVRETQYF. The full variable domain, with the rest looked up from reference TRBV11-3 and TRBJ2-5, is EAGVVQSPRYKIIEKKQPVAFWCNPISGHNTLYWYLQNLGQGPELLIRYENEEAVDDSQLPKDRFSAERLKGVDSTLKIQPAELGDSAVYLCASSPGTGVRETQYFGPGTRLLVL.